This TCR beta chain derives from a study of blood T cell repertoires in COVID-19. As for the study in general: Samples came from the United States, Italy and Spain, spanning acute and convalescent COVID-19. From T cells, B-cell-depleted T cells, or PBMCs came the material, which was cDNA or gDNA.

Authors' processing steps: Reference gene primer amplification in the assay estimated nucleated cell counts. Sequencing used immunoSEQ multiplex PCR; TCRdb keeps in-frame clones, though not all of them. The V and J calls and clone size are taken from that table; D and trimming were inferred from the DNA. This repertoire shows some 200,000 clones, 80% to 90% found once; its top ten account for about 15%. V was trimmed by 7 bases and J by 1 base, leaving 10 bases between them. The V gene's germline CDR1 is LNHDA and CDR2 SQIVND (reference sequence). This CDR3 contains 13 residues. The receptor was derived from a man aged 30-40 years with active or convalescent COVID-19. This chain links TRBV19 with TRBJ1-1, with D uncertain. Source material: peripheral blood. CDR3 sequence reads: CASIAGRNTEAFF. The CDR3 nucleotides are TGTGCCAGTATAGCGGGAAGGAACACTGAAGCTTTCTTT.